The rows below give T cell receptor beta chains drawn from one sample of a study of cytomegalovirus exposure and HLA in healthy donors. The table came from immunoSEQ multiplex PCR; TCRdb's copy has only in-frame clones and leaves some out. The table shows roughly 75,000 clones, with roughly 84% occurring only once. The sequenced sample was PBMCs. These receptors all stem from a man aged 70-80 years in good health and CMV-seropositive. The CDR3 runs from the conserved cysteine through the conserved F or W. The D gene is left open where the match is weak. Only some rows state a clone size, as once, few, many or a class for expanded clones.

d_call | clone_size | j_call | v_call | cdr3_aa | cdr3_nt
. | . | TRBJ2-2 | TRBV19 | CASRGGNTGELFF | TGTGCCAGTAGGGGGGGGAACACCGGGGAGCTGTTTTTT
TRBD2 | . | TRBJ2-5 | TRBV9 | CASSATLSGAQETQYF | TGTGCCAGCAGCGCTACTCTTAGCGGGGCCCAAGAGACCCAGTACTTC
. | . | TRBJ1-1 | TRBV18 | CASSPIGAVEAFF | TGTGCCAGCTCACCGATTGGGGCAGTTGAAGCTTTCTTT
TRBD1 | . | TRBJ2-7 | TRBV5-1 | CASSSGQGQTYEQYF | TGCGCCAGCAGCTCCGGACAGGGGCAAACCTACGAGCAGTACTTC
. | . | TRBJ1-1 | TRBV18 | CASSSAVNTEAFF | TGTGCCAGCTCAAGTGCGGTTAACACTGAAGCTTTCTTT
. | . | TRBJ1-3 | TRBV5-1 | CASSFASSGNTIYF | TGCGCCAGCAGCTTCGCCAGCTCTGGAAACACCATATATTTT
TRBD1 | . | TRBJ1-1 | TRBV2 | CASSEGDRPNTEAFF | TGTGCCAGCAGTGAGGGGGACAGGCCAAACACTGAAGCTTTCTTT
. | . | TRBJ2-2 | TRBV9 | CASSLRGTGELFF | TGTGCCAGCAGCCTCCGAGGAACCGGGGAGCTGTTTTTT
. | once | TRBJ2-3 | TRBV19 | CASSSTGANTQYF | TGTGCCAGTAGTTCAACAGGCGCAAATACGCAGTATTTT
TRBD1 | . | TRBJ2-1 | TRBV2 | CACTGQVKKQFF | TGTGCCTGCACGGGACAGGTCAAAAAGCAGTTCTTC
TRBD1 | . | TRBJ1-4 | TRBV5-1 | CASSTGQGVEKLFF | TGCGCCAGCAGCACGGGACAGGGAGTTGAAAAACTGTTTTTT
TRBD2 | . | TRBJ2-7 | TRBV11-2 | CASSFSGSKSYEQYF | TGTGCCAGCAGTTTTAGCGGGAGTAAGAGCTACGAGCAGTACTTC
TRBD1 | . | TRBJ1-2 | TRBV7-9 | CASSFPGTGVGYTF | TGTGCCAGCAGCTTCCCCGGGACAGGGGTTGGCTACACCTTC
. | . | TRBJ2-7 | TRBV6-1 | CASSEDWGSYEQYF | TGTGCCAGCAGTGAAGACTGGGGCAGCTACGAGCAGTACTTC
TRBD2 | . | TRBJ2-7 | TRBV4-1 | CASSLLAGAGNEQYF | TGCGCCAGCAGCTTACTAGCGGGGGCGGGAAACGAGCAGTACTTC
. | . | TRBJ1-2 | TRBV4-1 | CASSQVKGRSGGYTF | TGCGCCAGCAGCCAAGTTAAAGGGCGTAGCGGTGGCTACACCTTC
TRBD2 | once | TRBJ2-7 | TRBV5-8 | CASSLALAGVTKQYF | TGTGCCAGCAGCTTGGCCCTAGCGGGAGTAACCAAGCAGTACTTC
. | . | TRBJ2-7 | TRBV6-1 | CASSLGESGSYEQYF | TGTGCCAGCAGTCTAGGAGAGAGTGGGTCCTACGAGCAGTACTTC
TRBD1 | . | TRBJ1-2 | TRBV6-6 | CASSPPGTGTYGYTF | TGTGCCAGCAGTCCTCCCGGGACAGGGACCTATGGCTACACCTTC
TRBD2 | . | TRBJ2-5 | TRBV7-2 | CASSLVLAGSSAQYF | TGTGCCAGCAGCTTAGTTCTAGCGGGGAGCTCGGCCCAGTACTTC
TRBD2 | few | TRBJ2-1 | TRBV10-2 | CASRPTSGTYNEQFF | TGCGCCAGCAGACCGACTAGCGGGACTTACAATGAGCAGTTCTTC
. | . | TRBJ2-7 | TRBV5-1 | CASKWSPDTYEQYF | TGCGCCAGCAAATGGAGTCCGGATACCTACGAGCAGTACTTC
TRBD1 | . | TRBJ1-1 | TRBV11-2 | CASSFQQGKTEAFF | TGTGCCAGCAGCTTCCAACAGGGGAAGACTGAAGCTTTCTTT
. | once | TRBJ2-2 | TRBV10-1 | CASSHSGRPGTGELFF | TGCGCCAGCAGCCATTCTGGGAGACCGGGCACCGGGGAGCTGTTTTTT
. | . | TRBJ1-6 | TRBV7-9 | CASSLPGQGNSPLHF | TGTGCCAGCAGCTTACCGGGACAAGGAAATTCACCCCTCCACTTT
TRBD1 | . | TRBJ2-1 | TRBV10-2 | CASSEGQGARNEQFF | TGCGCCAGCAGTGAAGGACAGGGGGCTAGGAATGAGCAGTTCTTC
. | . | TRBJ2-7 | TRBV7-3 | CASSLDRYYEQYF | TGTGCCAGCAGCTTAGACAGATACTACGAGCAGTACTTC
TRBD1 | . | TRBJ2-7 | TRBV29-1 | CSVRAGGASEQYF | TGCAGCGTTAGGGCAGGGGGCGCAAGCGAGCAGTACTTC
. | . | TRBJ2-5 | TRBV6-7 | CASSYFPRNQGRFTQYF | TGTGCCAGCAGTTACTTTCCTCGCAACCAGGGAAGATTTACCCAGTACTTC
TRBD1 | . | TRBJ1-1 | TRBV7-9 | CASRSGQLNTEAFF | TGTGCCAGCAGATCGGGACAGTTGAACACTGAAGCTTTCTTT
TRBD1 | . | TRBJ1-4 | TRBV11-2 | CASSAQGAANEKLFF | TGTGCCAGCAGCGCTCAGGGGGCGGCTAATGAAAAACTGTTTTTT
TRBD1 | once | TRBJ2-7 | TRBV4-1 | CASSQEVNRGPPQYF | TGCGCCAGCAGCCAAGAAGTAAACAGGGGGCCCCCGCAGTACTTC
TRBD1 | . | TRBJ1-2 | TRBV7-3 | CASSPGQGVRYGYTF | TGTGCCAGCAGCCCGGGACAGGGGGTTCGCTATGGCTACACCTTC
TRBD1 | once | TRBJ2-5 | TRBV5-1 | CASSSRVTGGGETQYF | TGCGCCAGCAGCTCGAGGGTGACAGGGGGCGGGGAGACCCAGTACTTC
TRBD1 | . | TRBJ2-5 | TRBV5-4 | CASSFPGQGVETQYF | TGTGCCAGCAGCTTTCCGGGACAGGGAGTTGAGACCCAGTACTTC
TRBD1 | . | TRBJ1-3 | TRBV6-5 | CASKGALSGNTIYF | TGTGCCAGTAAGGGGGCCCTCTCTGGAAACACCATATATTTT
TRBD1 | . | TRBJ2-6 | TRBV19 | CASSPGTAGANVLTF | TGTGCCAGTAGTCCCGGGACAGCTGGGGCCAACGTCCTGACTTTC
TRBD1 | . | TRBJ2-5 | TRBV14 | CASSRGQTGGQETQYF | TGTGCCAGCAGCCGGGGACAGACAGGGGGGCAAGAGACCCAGTACTTC
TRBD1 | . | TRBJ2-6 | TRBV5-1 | CASSFTGGSGANVLTF | TGCGCCAGCAGCTTTACAGGGGGCTCTGGGGCCAACGTCCTGACTTTC
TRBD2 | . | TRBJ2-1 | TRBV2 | CASSELAGGYNEQFF | TGTGCCAGCAGTGAACTGGCGGGAGGGTACAATGAGCAGTTCTTC
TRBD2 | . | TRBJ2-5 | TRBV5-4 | CASSLRLAGEQETQYF | TGTGCCAGCAGCTTGCGGCTAGCGGGGGAACAAGAGACCCAGTACTTC
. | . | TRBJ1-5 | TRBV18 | CASSTTAALDLPQHF | TGTGCCAGCTCCACCACAGCCGCTCTCGATTTGCCCCAGCATTTT
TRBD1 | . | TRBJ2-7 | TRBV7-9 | CASSPNDRDHEQYF | TGTGCCAGCAGCCCAAATGACAGGGACCACGAGCAGTACTTC
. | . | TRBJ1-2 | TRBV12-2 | CASRLATPRNYGYTF | TGTGCAAGTCGCTTAGCGACCCCGAGGAACTATGGCTACACCTTC
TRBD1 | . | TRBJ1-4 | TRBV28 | CASSLTGGFEKLFF | TGTGCCAGCAGTTTGACAGGGGGCTTCGAAAAACTGTTTTTT
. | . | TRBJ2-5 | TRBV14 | CASSRSGQETQYF | TGTGCCAGCAGCAGGAGCGGACAAGAGACCCAGTACTTC
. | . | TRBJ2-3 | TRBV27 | CASSLSLGDTDTQYF | TGTGCCAGCAGTCTATCGTTAGGGGACACAGATACGCAGTATTTT
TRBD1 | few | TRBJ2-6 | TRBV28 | CASSVQGAGANVLTF | TGTGCCAGCAGTGTACAGGGGGCTGGGGCCAACGTCCTGACTTTC
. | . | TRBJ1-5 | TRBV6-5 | CASSSRLDQPQHF | TGTGCCAGCAGTTCCAGGTTGGATCAGCCCCAGCATTTT
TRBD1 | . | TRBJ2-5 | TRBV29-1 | CSAFTGGMETQYF | TGCAGCGCATTTACAGGGGGCATGGAGACCCAGTACTTC